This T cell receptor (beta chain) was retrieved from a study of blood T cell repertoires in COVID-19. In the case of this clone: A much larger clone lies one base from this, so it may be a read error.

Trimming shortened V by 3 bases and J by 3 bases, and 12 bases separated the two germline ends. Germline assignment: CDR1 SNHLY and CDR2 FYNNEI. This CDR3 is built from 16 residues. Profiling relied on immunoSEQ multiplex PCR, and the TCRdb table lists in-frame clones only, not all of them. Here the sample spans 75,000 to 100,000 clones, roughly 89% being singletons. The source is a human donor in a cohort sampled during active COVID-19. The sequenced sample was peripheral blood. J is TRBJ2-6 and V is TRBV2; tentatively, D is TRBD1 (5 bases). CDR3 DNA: TGTGCCAGCAGTGAGAAACAGGCCTTTGGGGCCAACGTCCTGACTTTC. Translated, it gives CASSEKQAFGANVLTF.